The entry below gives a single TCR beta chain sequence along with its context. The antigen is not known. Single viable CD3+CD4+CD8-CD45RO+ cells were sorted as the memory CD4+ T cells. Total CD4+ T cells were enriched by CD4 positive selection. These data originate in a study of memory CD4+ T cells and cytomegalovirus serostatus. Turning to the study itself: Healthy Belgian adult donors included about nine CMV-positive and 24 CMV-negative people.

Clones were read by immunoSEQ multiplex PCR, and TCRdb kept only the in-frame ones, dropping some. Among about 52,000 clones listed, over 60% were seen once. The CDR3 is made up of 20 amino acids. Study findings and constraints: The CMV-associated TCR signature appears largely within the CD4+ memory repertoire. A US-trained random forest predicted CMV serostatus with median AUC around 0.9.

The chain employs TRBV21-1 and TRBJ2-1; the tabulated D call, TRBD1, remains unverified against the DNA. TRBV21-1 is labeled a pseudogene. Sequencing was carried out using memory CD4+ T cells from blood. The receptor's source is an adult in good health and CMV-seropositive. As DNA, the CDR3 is TGTGCCAGCAGCACAAAATCTCAAGGCTGGGACACTAGCTCCTACAATGAGCAGTTCTTC. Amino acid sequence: CASSTKSQGWDTSSYNEQFF.